This T cell receptor beta chain was profiled in a study of blood T cell repertoires in COVID-19. Sequencing used immunoSEQ multiplex PCR; TCRdb keeps in-frame clones, though not all of them. The repertoire holds approximately 360,000 clones, with roughly four fifths as singletons. The V end was cut by 0 bases, the J end by 0 bases, with 10 bases between. The V gene's germline CDR1 is SGHNT and CDR2 YYREEE (reference sequence). CDR3 size: 16 residues. Sequenced sample: PBMCs or T cells enriched from blood (not recorded which). The chain couples TRBV5-4 to TRBJ2-1; no clear D. The receptor's source is a woman between 50 and 59 years old who had recovered from COVID-19. CDR3 sequence: CASSLGLESSYNEQFF. The CDR3 bases are TGTGCCAGCAGCTTGGGGCTCGAAAGCTCCTACAATGAGCAGTTCTTC.